The entry below gives a single T cell receptor beta chain sequence along with its context. The junction had 5 bases not matched to a gene; V was cut back by 9 bases and J by 0 bases. CDR1 MDHEN and CDR2 SYDVKM come from the germline V gene. This CDR3 spans 13 amino acids. This sample was included in a study of shared clonotypes between healthy human individuals. Only in-frame clones appear in the TCRdb table, and some are missing; sequencing was by immunoSEQ multiplex PCR. This sample has some 490,000 clones, with roughly 80% found just once. The sequence was collected from a woman aged 40-49 years in good health. Some clones in this sample may be carry-over from other donors' samples. The sample taken for sequencing was PBMCs. The rearrangement links TRBV28 to TRBJ2-7; 7 bases are shared with TRBD1. The CDR3 nucleotides are TGTGCCAGTCGGGGACAGTCCTCCTACGAGCAGTACTTC. It encodes CASRGQSSYEQYF.